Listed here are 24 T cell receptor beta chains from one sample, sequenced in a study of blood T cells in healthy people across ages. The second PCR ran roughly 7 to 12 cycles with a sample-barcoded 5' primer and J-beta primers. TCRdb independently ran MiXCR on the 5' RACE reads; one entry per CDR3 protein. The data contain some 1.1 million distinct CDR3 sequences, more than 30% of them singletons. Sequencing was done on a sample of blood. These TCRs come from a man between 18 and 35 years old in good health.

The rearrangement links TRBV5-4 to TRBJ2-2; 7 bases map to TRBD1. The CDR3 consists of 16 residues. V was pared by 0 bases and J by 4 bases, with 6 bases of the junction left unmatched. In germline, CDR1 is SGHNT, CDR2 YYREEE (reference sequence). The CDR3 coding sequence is TGTGCCAGCAGCTTGGGTCTAGGGGGCATCACCGGGGAGCTGTTTTTT. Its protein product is CASSLGLGGITGELFF.

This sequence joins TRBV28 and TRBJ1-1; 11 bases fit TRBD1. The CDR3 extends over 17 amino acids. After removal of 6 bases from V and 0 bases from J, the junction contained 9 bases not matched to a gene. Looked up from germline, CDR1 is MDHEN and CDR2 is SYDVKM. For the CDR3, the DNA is TGTGCCAGCAGCCCGGACAGGGGGCGAAGGGTGAACACTGAAGCTTTCTTT. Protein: CASSPDRGRRVNTEAFF.

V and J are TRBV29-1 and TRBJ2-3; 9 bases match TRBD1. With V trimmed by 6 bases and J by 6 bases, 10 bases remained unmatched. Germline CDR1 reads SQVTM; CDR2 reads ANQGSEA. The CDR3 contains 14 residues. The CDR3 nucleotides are TGCAGCGTACCCGGGACAGGGATAGGGGATACGCAGTATTTT. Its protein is CSVPGTGIGDTQYF.

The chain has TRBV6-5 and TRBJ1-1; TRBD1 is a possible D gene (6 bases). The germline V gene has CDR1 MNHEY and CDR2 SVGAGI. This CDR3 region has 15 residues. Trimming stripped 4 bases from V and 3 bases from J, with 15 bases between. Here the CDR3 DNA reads TGTGCCAGCAGTTTAAGAACAGGGACTTACACTGAAGCTTTCTTT. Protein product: CASSLRTGTYTEAFF.

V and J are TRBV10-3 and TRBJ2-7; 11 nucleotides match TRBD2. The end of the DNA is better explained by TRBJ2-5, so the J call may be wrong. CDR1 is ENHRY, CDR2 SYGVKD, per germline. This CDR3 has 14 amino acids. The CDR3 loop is CAITPSGGSGTQYF. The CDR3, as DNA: TGTGCCATCACCCCTAGCGGGGGGTCAGGGACCCAGTACTTC.

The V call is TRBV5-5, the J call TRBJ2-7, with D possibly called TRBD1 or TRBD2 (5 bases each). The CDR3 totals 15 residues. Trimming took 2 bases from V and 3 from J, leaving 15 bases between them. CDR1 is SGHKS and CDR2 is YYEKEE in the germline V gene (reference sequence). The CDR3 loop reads CASSFSNGDLYEQYF. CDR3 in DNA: TGTGCCAGCAGCTTCTCCAACGGGGACCTCTACGAGCAGTACTTC.

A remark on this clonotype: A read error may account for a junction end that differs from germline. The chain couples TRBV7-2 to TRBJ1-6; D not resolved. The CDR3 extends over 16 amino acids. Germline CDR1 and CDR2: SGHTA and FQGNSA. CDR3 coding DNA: TGTGCCAGCAGCTTTGAAGGGTCGCCGCTTAATTCACCCCCCCACTTT. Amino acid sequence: CASSFEGSPLNSPPHF.

The CDR3 loop is CASSLSGGGNYEQYF. DNA for the CDR3: TGTGCCAGCAGTTTATCTGGAGGGGGGAACTACGAGCAGTACTTC. J is TRBJ2-7 and V is TRBV27, with D perhaps given as TRBD1 or TRBD2 (6 bases each). The CDR3 length is 15 residues. Between the trimmed V and J ends, which lost 0 bases and 3 bases, there was a span of 12 bases. The germline CDR1 and CDR2 sequences are MNHEY and SMNVEV (reference sequence).

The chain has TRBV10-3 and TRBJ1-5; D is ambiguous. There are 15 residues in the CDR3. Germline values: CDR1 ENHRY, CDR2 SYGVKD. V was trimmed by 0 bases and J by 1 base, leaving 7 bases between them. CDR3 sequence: CAISESRQSNQPQHF. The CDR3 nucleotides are TGTGCCATCAGTGAGTCGCGGCAGAGCAATCAGCCCCAGCATTTT.

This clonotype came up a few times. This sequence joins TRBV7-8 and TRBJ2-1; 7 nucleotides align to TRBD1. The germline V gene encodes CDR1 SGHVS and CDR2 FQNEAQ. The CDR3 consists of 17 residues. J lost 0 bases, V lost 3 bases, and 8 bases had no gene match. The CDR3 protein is CASSFVPGQISYNEQFF. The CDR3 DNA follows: TGTGCCAGCAGCTTTGTCCCGGGACAGATCTCCTACAATGAGCAGTTCTTC.

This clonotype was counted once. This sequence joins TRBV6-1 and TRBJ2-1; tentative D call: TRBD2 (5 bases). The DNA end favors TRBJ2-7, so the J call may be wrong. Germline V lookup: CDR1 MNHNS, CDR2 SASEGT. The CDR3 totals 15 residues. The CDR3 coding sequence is TGTGCCAGCACTGAGGGAGTAAGCTCCTACAATGAGCAGTACTTC. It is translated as CASTEGVSSYNEQYF.

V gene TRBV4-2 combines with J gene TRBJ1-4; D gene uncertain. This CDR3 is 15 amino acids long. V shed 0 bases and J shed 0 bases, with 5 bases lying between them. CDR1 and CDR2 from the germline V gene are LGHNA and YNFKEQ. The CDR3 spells CASSQETTTNEKLFF. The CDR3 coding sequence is TGTGCCAGCAGCCAAGAAACCACAACTAATGAAAAACTGTTTTTT.

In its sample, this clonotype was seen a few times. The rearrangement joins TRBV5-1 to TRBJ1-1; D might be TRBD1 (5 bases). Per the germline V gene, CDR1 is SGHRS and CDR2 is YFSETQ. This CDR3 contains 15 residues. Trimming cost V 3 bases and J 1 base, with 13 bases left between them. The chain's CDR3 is CASSSYGTQNTEAFF. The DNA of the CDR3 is TGCGCCAGCAGCTCGTACGGGACTCAGAACACTGAAGCTTTCTTT.

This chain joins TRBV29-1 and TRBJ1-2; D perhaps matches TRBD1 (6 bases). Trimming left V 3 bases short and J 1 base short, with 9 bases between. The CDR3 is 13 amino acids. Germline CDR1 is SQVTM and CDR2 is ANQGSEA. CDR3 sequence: CSVDRQDNYGYTF. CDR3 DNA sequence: TGCAGCGTTGATAGACAGGATAACTATGGCTACACCTTC. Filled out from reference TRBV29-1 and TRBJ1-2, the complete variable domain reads SAVISQKPSRDICQRGTSLTIQCQVDSQVTMMFWYRQQPGQSLTLIATANQGSEATYESGFVIDKFPISRPNLTFSTLTVSNMSPEDSSIYLCSVDRQDNYGYTFGSGTRLTVV.

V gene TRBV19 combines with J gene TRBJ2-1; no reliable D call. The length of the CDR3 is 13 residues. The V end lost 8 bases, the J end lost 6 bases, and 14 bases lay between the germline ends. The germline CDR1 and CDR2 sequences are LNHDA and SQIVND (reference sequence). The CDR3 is CASSIGAANEQFF. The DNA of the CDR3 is TGTGCCAGTTCCATCGGAGCTGCCAATGAGCAGTTCTTC.

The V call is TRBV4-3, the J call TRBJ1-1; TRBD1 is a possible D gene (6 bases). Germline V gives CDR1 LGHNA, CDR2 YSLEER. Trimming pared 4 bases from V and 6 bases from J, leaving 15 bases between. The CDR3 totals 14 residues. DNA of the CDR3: TGCGCCAGCAGCCCTAGGGGGGTTGAAGCTGAAGCTTTCTTT. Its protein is CASSPRGVEAEAFF.

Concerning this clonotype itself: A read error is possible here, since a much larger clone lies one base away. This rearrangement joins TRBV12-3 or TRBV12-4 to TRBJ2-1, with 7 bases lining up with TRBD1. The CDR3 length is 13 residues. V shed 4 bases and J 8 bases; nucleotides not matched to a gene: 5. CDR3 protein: CASSSQGTYEQFF. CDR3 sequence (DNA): TGTGCCAGCAGTTCACAGGGGACCTATGAGCAGTTCTTC.

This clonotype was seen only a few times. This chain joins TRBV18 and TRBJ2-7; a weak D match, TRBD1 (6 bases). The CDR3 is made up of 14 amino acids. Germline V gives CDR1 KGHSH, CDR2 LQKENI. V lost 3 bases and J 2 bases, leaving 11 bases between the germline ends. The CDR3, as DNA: TGTGCCAGCTCACCGACGGACAGCCCCTACGAGCAGTACTTC. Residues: CASSPTDSPYEQYF.

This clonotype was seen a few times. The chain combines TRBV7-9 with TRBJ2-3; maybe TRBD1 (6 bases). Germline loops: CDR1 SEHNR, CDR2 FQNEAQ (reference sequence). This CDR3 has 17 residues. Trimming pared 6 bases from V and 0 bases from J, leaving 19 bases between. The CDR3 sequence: CASRISRDTTSTDTQYF. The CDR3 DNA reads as TGTGCCAGCAGAATCTCCCGGGACACCACTAGCACAGATACGCAGTATTTT.

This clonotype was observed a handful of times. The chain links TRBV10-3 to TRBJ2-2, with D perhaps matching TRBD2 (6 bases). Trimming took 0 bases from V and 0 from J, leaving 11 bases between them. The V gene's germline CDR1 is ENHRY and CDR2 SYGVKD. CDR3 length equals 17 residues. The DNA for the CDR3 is TGTGCCATCAGTGAGTCGAACGAGCGGGCGAACACCGGGGAGCTGTTTTTT. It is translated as CAISESNERANTGELFF.

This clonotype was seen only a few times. In nucleotides, the CDR3 is TGTGCCAGCAGTTTTACCACGGGGGAAAAGGAGTATTTT. This codes for CASSFTTGEKEYF. The rearrangement links TRBV27 to TRBJ2-3; weak D call: TRBD2 (6 bases). V lost 3 bases to trimming and J lost 13 bases, with 17 bases between them. Looked up from germline, CDR1 is MNHEY and CDR2 is SMNVEV (reference sequence). The CDR3 has 13 amino acids.

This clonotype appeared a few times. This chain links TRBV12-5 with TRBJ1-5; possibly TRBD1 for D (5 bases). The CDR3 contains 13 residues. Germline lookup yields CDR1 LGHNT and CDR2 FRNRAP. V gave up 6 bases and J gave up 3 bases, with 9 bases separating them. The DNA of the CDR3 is TGTGCTAGTGGCCTGACAGCCAATCAGCCCCAGCATTTT. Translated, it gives CASGLTANQPQHF.

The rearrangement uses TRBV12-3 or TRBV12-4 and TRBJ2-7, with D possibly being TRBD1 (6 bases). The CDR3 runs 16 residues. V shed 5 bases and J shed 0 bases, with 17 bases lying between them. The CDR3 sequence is CASSLPSDSPSYEQYF. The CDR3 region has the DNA TGTGCCAGCAGTCTACCCTCGGACAGCCCCTCCTACGAGCAGTACTTC.

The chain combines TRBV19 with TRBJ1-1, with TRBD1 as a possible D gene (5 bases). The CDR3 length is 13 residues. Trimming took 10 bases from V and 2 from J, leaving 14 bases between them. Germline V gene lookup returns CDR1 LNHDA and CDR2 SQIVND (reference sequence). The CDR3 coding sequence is TGTGCCACCAAGGCAGGGAAAAACACTGAAGCTTTCTTT. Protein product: CATKAGKNTEAFF.